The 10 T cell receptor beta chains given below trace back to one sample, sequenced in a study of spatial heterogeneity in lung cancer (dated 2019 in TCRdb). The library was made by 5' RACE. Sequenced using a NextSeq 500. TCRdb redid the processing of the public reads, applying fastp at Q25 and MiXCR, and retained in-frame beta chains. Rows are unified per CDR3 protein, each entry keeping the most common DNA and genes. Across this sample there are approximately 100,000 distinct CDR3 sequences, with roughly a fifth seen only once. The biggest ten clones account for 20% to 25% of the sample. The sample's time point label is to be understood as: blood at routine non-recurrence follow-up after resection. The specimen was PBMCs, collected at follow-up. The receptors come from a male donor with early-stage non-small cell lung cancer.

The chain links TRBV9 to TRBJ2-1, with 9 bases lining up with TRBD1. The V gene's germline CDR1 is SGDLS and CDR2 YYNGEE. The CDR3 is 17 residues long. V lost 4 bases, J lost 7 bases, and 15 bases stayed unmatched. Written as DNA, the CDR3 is TGTGCCAGCAGCTCCTCCCAGGGGGGACAGGGCCGAAATGAGCAGTTCTTC. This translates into CASSSSQGGQGRNEQFF.

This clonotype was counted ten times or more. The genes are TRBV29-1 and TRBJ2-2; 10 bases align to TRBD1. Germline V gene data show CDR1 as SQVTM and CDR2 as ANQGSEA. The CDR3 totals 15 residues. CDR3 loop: CSARRDRGPTGELFF. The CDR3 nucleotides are TGCAGTGCCAGACGGGACAGGGGACCCACCGGGGAGCTGTTTTTT.

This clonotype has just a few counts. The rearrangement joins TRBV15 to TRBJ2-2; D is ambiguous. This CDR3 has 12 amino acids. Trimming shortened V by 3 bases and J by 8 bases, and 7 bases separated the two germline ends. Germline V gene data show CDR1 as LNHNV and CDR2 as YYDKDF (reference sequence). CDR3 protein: CATSRPRGELFF. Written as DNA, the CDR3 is TGTGCCACCAGCAGGCCCCGGGGGGAGCTGTTTTTT.

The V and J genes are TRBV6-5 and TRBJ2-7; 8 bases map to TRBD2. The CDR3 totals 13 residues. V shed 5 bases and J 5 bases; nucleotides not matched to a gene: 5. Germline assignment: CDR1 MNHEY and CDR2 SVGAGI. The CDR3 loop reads CASSAAGVNEQYF. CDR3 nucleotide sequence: TGTGCCAGCAGTGCAGCGGGAGTTAACGAGCAGTACTTC.

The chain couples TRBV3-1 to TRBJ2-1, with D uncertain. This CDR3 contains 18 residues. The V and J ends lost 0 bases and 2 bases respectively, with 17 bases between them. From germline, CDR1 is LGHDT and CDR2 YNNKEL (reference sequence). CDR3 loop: CASSQDIGPLRAYNEQFF. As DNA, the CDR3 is TGTGCCAGCAGCCAAGATATAGGACCCCTAAGGGCCTACAATGAGCAGTTCTTC.

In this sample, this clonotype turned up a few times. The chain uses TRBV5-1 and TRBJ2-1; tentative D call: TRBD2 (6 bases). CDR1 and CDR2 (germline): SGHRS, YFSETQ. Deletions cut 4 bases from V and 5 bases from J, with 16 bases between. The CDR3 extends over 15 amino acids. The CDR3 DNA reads TGCGCCAGCAGCCCGGCCCCGGGGGATCACAATGAGCAGTTCTTC. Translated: CASSPAPGDHNEQFF.

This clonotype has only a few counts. This CDR3 reads CASTPGTGSYYEQYF. The CDR3 DNA reads TGTGCCAGCACTCCCGGGACAGGGTCCTACTACGAGCAGTACTTC. The chain joins TRBV27 to TRBJ2-7; TRBD1 matches at 9 bases. Germline V gene data show CDR1 as MNHEY and CDR2 as SMNVEV (reference sequence). V trimming: 7 bases; J trimming: 3 bases; junction bases outside the gene matches: 10. The CDR3 totals 15 residues.

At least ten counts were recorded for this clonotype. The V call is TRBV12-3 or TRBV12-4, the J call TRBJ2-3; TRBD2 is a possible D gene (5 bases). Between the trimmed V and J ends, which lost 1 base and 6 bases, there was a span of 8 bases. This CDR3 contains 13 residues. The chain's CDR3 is CASSLGGLDTQYF. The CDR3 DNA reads TGTGCCAGCAGTTTAGGAGGGCTTGATACGCAGTATTTT.

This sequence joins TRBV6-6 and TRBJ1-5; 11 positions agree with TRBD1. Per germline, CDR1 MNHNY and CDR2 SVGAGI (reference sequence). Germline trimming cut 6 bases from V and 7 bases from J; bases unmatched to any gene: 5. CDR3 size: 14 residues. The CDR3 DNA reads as TGTGCCAGCAGGGGACAGGGGGTCAGCCAGCCCCAGCATTTT. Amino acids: CASRGQGVSQPQHF.

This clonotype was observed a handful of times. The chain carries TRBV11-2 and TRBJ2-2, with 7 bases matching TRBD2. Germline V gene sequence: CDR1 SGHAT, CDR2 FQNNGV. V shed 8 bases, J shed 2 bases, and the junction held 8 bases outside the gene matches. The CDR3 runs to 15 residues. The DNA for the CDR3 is TGTGCCAGCCCCTTAGCGGGTTACAACACCGGGGAGCTGTTTTTT. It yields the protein CASPLAGYNTGELFF.